These 18 T cell receptor beta chains were all obtained from the same sample, sequenced in a study of Tregs in tolerant kidney transplant recipients. Mixed chimerism was transient after nonmyeloablative marrow transplants from related graft donors. The assay was immunoSEQ multiplex PCR, and TCRdb's table has in-frame clones only and misses some. Found here are approximately 60,000 clones, around 87% of them singletons; the top ten hold around 4.1%. Sample: CD4+ T cells from blood (PBMCs), taken 6 months after the transplant. The receptors shown here come from a human patient who received a combined kidney and bone marrow transplant. The graft donor may have given rise to some T cells.

V gene TRBV7-8 combines with J gene TRBJ2-3; 8 bases match TRBD2. Germline V CDR1 and CDR2: SGHVS, FQNEAQ. V lost 1 base, J lost 5 bases, and 5 bases stayed unmatched. The CDR3 is 15 amino acids. This CDR3 reads CASSLEGLAGDTQYF. The CDR3 bases are TGTGCCAGCAGCTTAGAGGGGCTAGCGGGAGATACGCAGTATTTT.

V is TRBV5-1 and J is TRBJ2-7; 8 bases are shared with TRBD1. Germline loops: CDR1 SGHRS, CDR2 YFSETQ. This CDR3 comprises 16 residues. Losses at the gene ends were 3 bases for V and 6 bases for J; bases not matched to a gene: 14. The CDR3 region has the DNA TGCGCCAGCAGCTCATGGGAGACAGGGGACCGGCGCGAGCAGTACTTC. Its translation: CASSSWETGDRREQYF.

The chain links TRBV5-8 to TRBJ2-3; the match to TRBD2 covers 11 bases. V lost 4 bases to trimming and J lost 4 bases; unmatched junction nucleotides: 5. From germline, CDR1 is SGHTS and CDR2 YDEGEE. The CDR3 has 15 amino acids. CDR3 sequence (DNA): TGTGCCAGCAGCATTAGCGGGGGGGCCTCAGATACGCAGTATTTT. Protein product: CASSISGGASDTQYF.

J is TRBJ1-1 and V is TRBV29-1; TRBD1 aligns across 11 bases. This CDR3 region has 11 residues. J gave up 11 bases and V 6 bases, and 5 bases lay outside the gene matches. Germline CDR1 reads SQVTM; CDR2 reads ANQGSEA. The CDR3 DNA follows: TGCAGCGTCGGACAGGGGGCGGGTGCTTTCTTT. As protein: CSVGQGAGAFF.

The chain recombines TRBV19 with TRBJ2-2, with 7 bases fitting TRBD2. The junction had 3 bases not matched to a gene; V was cut back by 4 bases and J by 4 bases. In germline, CDR1 is LNHDA, CDR2 SQIVND (reference sequence). CDR3 length: 14 residues. The CDR3 spells CASSSGSSTGELFF. The CDR3 DNA reads as TGTGCCAGTAGTAGCGGGAGTTCCACCGGGGAGCTGTTTTTT. The full variable domain, its missing parts supplied by reference TRBV19 and TRBJ2-2, is DGGITQSPKYLFRKEGQNVTLSCEQNLNHDAMYWYRQDPGQGLRLIYYSQIVNDFQKGDIAEGYSVSREKKESFPLTVTSAQKNPTAFYLCASSSGSSTGELFFGEGSRLTVL.

This rearrangement joins TRBV10-3 to TRBJ2-5; D not resolved. The CDR3 consists of 13 residues. From germline, CDR1 is ENHRY and CDR2 SYGVKD. Trimming removed 6 bases from V and 4 bases from J, with 12 bases in between. The CDR3 region is CAIRSPSGETQYF. The CDR3 DNA is TGTGCCATCAGGTCTCCTTCGGGAGAGACCCAGTACTTC.

The J gene is TRBJ1-2, the V gene TRBV2; maybe TRBD1 (5 bases). Germline CDR1 is SNHLY and CDR2 is FYNNEI. The CDR3 extends over 12 amino acids. Trimming removed 4 bases from V and 7 bases from J, with 10 bases in between. The CDR3 DNA reads TGTGCCAGCAGTGGAGGTGGGGCTGGCTACACCTTC. It translates to CASSGGGAGYTF.

A few counts support this clone. The chain carries TRBV4-2 and TRBJ1-6, with TRBD1 matching 9 bases. Germline CDR1 reads LGHNA; CDR2 reads YNFKEQ. CDR3 length: 13 residues. After removal of 8 bases from V and 8 bases from J, the junction contained 4 bases not matched to a gene. CDR3 loop: CASSGQGHSPLHF. The CDR3 DNA reads TGTGCCAGCTCGGGACAGGGACATTCACCCCTCCACTTT.

The chain has TRBV9 and TRBJ2-2; 14 nucleotides line up with TRBD2. The CDR3 is 19 residues long. Germline V gene sequence: CDR1 SGDLS, CDR2 YYNGEE. Germline trimming cut 4 bases from V and 5 bases from J; bases unmatched to any gene: 13. The CDR3 loop is CASSTPGLAGGPRTGELFF. In nucleotides, the CDR3 is TGTGCCAGCAGCACCCCTGGACTAGCGGGGGGTCCGCGTACCGGGGAGCTGTTTTTT.

V and J are TRBV11-1 and TRBJ2-6; TRBD1 matches 8 bases. The V gene's germline CDR1 is SGHAT and CDR2 FQDESV (reference sequence). V dropped 6 bases and J dropped 4; count of bases not matched to a gene: 5. The CDR3 has 15 amino acids. CDR3 DNA: TGTGCCAGCAGACCCCAGGGGGCAGGGGCCAACGTCCTGACTTTC. Amino acids: CASRPQGAGANVLTF.

This clone has only one observation. The chain links TRBV10-3 to TRBJ2-1; D gene uncertain. V was clipped by 0 bases and J by 7 bases, with 4 bases between them. This CDR3 comprises 12 residues. CDR1 and CDR2 (germline): ENHRY, SYGVKD. The CDR3 sequence: CAISESRNEQFF. Here the CDR3 DNA reads TGTGCCATCAGTGAGTCTAGAAATGAGCAGTTCTTC.

The chain combines TRBV29-1 with TRBJ2-5, with 8 positions matching TRBD1. The assigned J gene may be wrong: the sequence end matches TRBJ2-7 better. The germline V gene has CDR1 SQVTM and CDR2 ANQGSEA. The CDR3 length is 17 residues. Here the CDR3 DNA reads TGCAGCGTTGAAGGGGCGACAGGGGCCCAGCGCCCCTACGAGCAGTACTTC. Protein product: CSVEGATGAQRPYEQYF.

The J gene is TRBJ1-5, the V gene TRBV28; TRBD1 matches 7 bases. In germline, CDR1 is MDHEN, CDR2 SYDVKM. This CDR3 has 15 amino acids. The V and J ends lost 2 bases and 2 bases, in that order; junction bases with no gene match: 3. CDR3 sequence (DNA): TGTGCCAGCAGTTTAGGGGGGACAGGCAATCAGCCCCAGCATTTT. Amino acids: CASSLGGTGNQPQHF.

This chain joins TRBV6-5 and TRBJ2-5; TRBD2 matches 8 bases. The junction had 4 bases not matched to a gene; V was cut back by 6 bases and J by 4 bases. The CDR3 has 13 residues. CDR1 is MNHEY and CDR2 is SVGAGI in the germline V gene. CDR3 in amino acids: CASRPLAGETQYF. The CDR3 nucleotides read TGTGCCAGCAGACCCCTAGCGGGAGAGACCCAGTACTTC.

The chain recombines TRBV12-5 with TRBJ1-2; D gene unclear. The CDR3 spans 13 residues. The germline gives CDR1 LGHNT, CDR2 FRNRAP. Trimming removed 6 bases at V and 4 bases at J, with 12 bases between. Here the CDR3 DNA reads TGTGCTAGTGGGGTTAGATACGGCTATGGCTACACCTTC. Translated, it gives CASGVRYGYGYTF.

The rearrangement joins TRBV9 to TRBJ2-3, with D perhaps matching TRBD1 (6 bases). CDR3 length: 16 amino acids. The ends were cut back, 3 bases at V and 0 bases at J, with 14 bases in the middle. The germline gives CDR1 SGDLS, CDR2 YYNGEE. The CDR3 nucleotides read TGTGCCAGCAGCGGAACAGGGTCACCCAGCACAGATACGCAGTATTTT. It codes for CASSGTGSPSTDTQYF.

This clone was detected a few times. The V gene is TRBV7-2, the J gene TRBJ1-2; 7 bases map to TRBD1. The junction had 9 bases not matched to a gene; V was cut back by 1 base and J by 7 bases. Germline V gives CDR1 SGHTA, CDR2 FQGNSA. The CDR3 spans 15 residues. The CDR3 loop reads CASSLGTGVVRGYTF. The CDR3 DNA follows: TGTGCCAGCAGCTTAGGCACAGGGGTGGTACGTGGCTACACCTTC.

The CDR3, as DNA: TGCGCCAGCAGCTTGGCTGCAGGGATGGACTACGAGCAGTACTTC. This gives the protein CASSLAAGMDYEQYF. The gene calls are TRBV5-1 and TRBJ2-7; a possible D gene is TRBD1 (5 bases). The CDR3 sequence is 15 residues long. CDR1 is SGHRS, CDR2 YFSETQ, per germline. Deletions cut 0 bases from V and 3 bases from J, with 13 bases between.